This TCR beta chain was identified in a study of cytomegalovirus exposure and HLA in healthy donors. PCR primers comprised 60 Vbeta and 13 Jbeta primers. Sequencing was performed with immunoSEQ multiplex PCR; in TCRdb, only in-frame clones are kept and a portion is missing. The sample has roughly 150,000 clones; roughly 85% are singletons. Germline CDR1 MNHEY, CDR2 SMNVEV (reference sequence). This CDR3 has 17 amino acids. Of note for this clone: Its antigen remains unidentified. Relative to the germline gene, one junction end is altered; a read error may explain this.

Study-wide findings and caveats: Immune exposure information available was restricted to CMV serostatus.

The sequence was obtained from a male donor in good health and CMV-seronegative. This chain connects TRBV27 to TRBJ2-7, with 7 bases aligning to TRBD1. The sequencing input was PBMCs. The CDR3 DNA follows: TGTACCAGCAGTTTCACCCGGGACAGTTCTAGGCCCTACGAGCAGTACTTC. This gives the protein CTSSFTRDSSRPYEQYF.